One and the same sample provided the 20 T cell receptor beta chains below, sequenced in a study of blood T cell repertoires in COVID-19 (dated by TCRdb to about 2020). Receptor libraries were prepared by the immunoSEQ multiplex PCR assay. TCRdb took this table from immuneACCESS and kept in-frame rearrangements with V and J called. Such tables lack part of the clones; where checked against another copy, unresolved V genes explain under half of the gap, and the rest is unexplained. The sample table shows 180,000 or so clones, and approximately 80% are seen once. The top ten hold 6.9% of the sample. Sequencing input: peripheral blood. These TCRs come from a human donor with acute or convalescent COVID-19. The donor label of this sample is uncertain.

This clone has only one observation. The chain combines TRBV5-1 with TRBJ2-1, with TRBD1 as a possible D gene (6 bases). The CDR3 has 16 amino acids. In germline, CDR1 is SGHRS, CDR2 YFSETQ. The V end was cut by 4 bases, the J end by 6 bases, with 20 bases between. The CDR3 spells CASSHAATGSGNEQFF. CDR3 in DNA: TGCGCCAGCAGCCACGCCGCTACAGGGTCAGGCAATGAGCAGTTCTTC.

This chain connects TRBV27 to TRBJ1-5, with TRBD1 as a possible D gene (6 bases). V gave up 6 bases and J gave up 0 bases, with 9 bases separating them. The CDR3 totals 14 residues. Germline V gene sequence: CDR1 MNHEY, CDR2 SMNVEV (reference sequence). CDR3 sequence (DNA): TGTGCCAGCAGGACAGGTTATAGCAATCAGCCCCAGCATTTT. This encodes CASRTGYSNQPQHF.

The chain recombines TRBV19 with TRBJ2-7, with no clear D. Germline V gene data show CDR1 as LNHDA and CDR2 as SQIVND (reference sequence). The CDR3 consists of 14 residues. Trimming removed 3 bases at V and 7 bases at J, with 16 bases between. The CDR3 nucleotides are TGTGCCAGTAGTATCCCCTACTGGGCTGGAGAGCAGTACTTC. It translates to CASSIPYWAGEQYF. Complete variable domain (other parts from reference TRBV19 and TRBJ2-7): DGGITQSPKYLFRKEGQNVTLSCEQNLNHDAMYWYRQDPGQGLRLIYYSQIVNDFQKGDIAEGYSVSREKKESFPLTVTSAQKNPTAFYLCASSIPYWAGEQYFGPGTRLTVT.

The rearrangement links TRBV7-8 to TRBJ1-5; maybe TRBD1 (5 bases). Deletions cut 5 bases from V and 4 bases from J, with 15 bases between. This CDR3 region has 15 residues. Per germline, CDR1 SGHVS and CDR2 FQNEAQ. The CDR3 DNA follows: TGTGCCAGCAGCCCCCGGGACGGACTAAATCAGCCCCAGCATTTT. Its protein product is CASSPRDGLNQPQHF.

This clone showed up just a few times. This sequence joins TRBV6-2 or TRBV6-3 and TRBJ2-7, with 14 bases identical to TRBD2. This CDR3 has 20 residues. Trimming at V came to 4 bases and at J to 1 base, leaving 15 bases not matched to a gene. In germline, CDR1 is MNHEY, CDR2 SVGEGT. The CDR3 nucleotides are TGTGCCAGCAGTTTCCCATCCTCGGGACTAGCGGGAGACTTATCCTACGAGCAGTACTTC. Translation: CASSFPSSGLAGDLSYEQYF.

V and J are TRBV19 and TRBJ1-5; 8 bases are shared with TRBD1. The CDR3 loop spans 15 amino acids. CDR1 LNHDA and CDR2 SQIVND come from the germline V gene (reference sequence). Trimming cost V 6 bases and J 4 bases; bases outside gene matches: 8. This CDR3 is CASSRDRSSNQPQHF. CDR3 sequence (DNA): TGTGCCAGTAGCCGGGACAGGAGTTCGAATCAGCCCCAGCATTTT.

This chain uses TRBV7-2 with TRBJ2-3, with D perhaps TRBD2 (6 bases). The CDR3 is made up of 16 amino acids. Deletions cut 2 bases from V and 4 bases from J, with 16 bases between. Germline CDR1 reads SGHTA; CDR2 reads FQGNSA. CDR3 coding DNA: TGTGCCAGCAGCTTAACCCGTAGCCTAGCGCCAGATACGCAGTATTTT. It is translated as CASSLTRSLAPDTQYF.

The chain couples TRBV3-1 (or the pseudogene TRBV3-2) to TRBJ1-1; D remains ambiguous. CDR1 is LGHDT and CDR2 is YNNKEL in the germline V gene (reference sequence). V was trimmed by 3 bases and J by 0 bases, leaving 11 bases between them. This CDR3 comprises 15 residues. The CDR3 DNA reads as TGTGCCAGCAGCCAGTGGAATGGAGTGAACACTGAAGCTTTCTTT. Translated: CASSQWNGVNTEAFF.

The chain employs TRBV9 and TRBJ1-1; TRBD1 matches at 8 bases. Germline CDR1 reads SGDLS; CDR2 reads YYNGEE. There are 16 residues in the CDR3. The trim removed 4 bases at V and 1 base at J, leaving 9 bases unmatched. The CDR3: CASSLWPGQENTEAFF. CDR3 nucleotide sequence: TGTGCCAGCAGCTTATGGCCGGGACAGGAGAACACTGAAGCTTTCTTT.

The chain employs TRBV5-5 and TRBJ2-7; 7 nucleotides match TRBD2. Germline loops: CDR1 SGHKS, CDR2 YYEKEE (reference sequence). After removal of 4 bases from V and 3 bases from J, the junction contained 7 bases not matched to a gene. CDR3 size: 14 residues. Written as DNA, the CDR3 is TGTGCCAGCAGCCCCGGACTAGAGAGCTACGAGCAGTACTTC. It yields the protein CASSPGLESYEQYF.

A single count supports this clone. The rearrangement uses TRBV30 and TRBJ2-1, with 10 bases matching TRBD2. Germline CDR1 GTSNPN, CDR2 SVGIG (reference sequence). Trimming cost V 6 bases and J 2 bases; bases outside gene matches: 10. This CDR3 has 16 residues. The CDR3 DNA sequence: TGTGCCTGTCCGCCTCTAGCGGGGGTGACCTACAATGAGCAGTTCTTC. Its translation is CACPPLAGVTYNEQFF.

The chain combines TRBV9 with TRBJ2-2; no definite D call. The CDR3 spans 16 residues. Per germline, CDR1 SGDLS and CDR2 YYNGEE. Deletions cut 1 base from V and 0 bases from J, with 10 bases between. CDR3 loop: CASSVRAEANTGELFF. The CDR3 DNA reads TGTGCCAGCAGCGTACGCGCGGAAGCGAACACCGGGGAGCTGTTTTTT.

The V gene is TRBV27, the J gene TRBJ2-3; 7 bases are a match to TRBD2. From germline, CDR1 is MNHEY and CDR2 SMNVEV (reference sequence). V lost 3 bases and J lost 2; bases outside the gene matches: 11. The CDR3 has 17 residues. CDR3 sequence reads: CASSFSLASPNTDTQYF. Here the CDR3 DNA reads TGTGCCAGCAGTTTCTCACTAGCGAGTCCTAACACAGATACGCAGTATTTT.

The chain uses TRBV27 and TRBJ1-2, with TRBD1 matching 10 bases. CDR1 and CDR2 from the germline V gene are MNHEY and SMNVEV (reference sequence). V lost 7 bases, J lost 3 bases, and 5 bases stayed unmatched. The CDR3 loop spans 14 amino acids. CDR3 loop: CASTRTGGDYGYTF. DNA of the CDR3: TGTGCCAGCACGCGGACAGGGGGAGACTATGGCTACACCTTC.

The chain uses TRBV7-8 and TRBJ2-5; TRBD2 matches at 8 bases. Germline V lookup: CDR1 SGHVS, CDR2 FQNEAQ. The CDR3 consists of 16 residues. The trim removed 5 bases at V and 4 bases at J, leaving 12 bases unmatched. The DNA of the CDR3 is TGTGCCAGCAGCCGAGCCGGGACTAGTCGGGCAGAGACCCAGTACTTC. It encodes CASSRAGTSRAETQYF.

This rearrangement joins TRBV23-1 to TRBJ1-6; tentative D call: TRBD1 (6 bases). TRBV23-1 is known as an ORF, though its function is uncertain. The CDR3 is made up of 14 amino acids. Deletions cut 3 bases from V and 7 bases from J, with 10 bases between. CDR3 sequence (DNA): TGCGCCAGCAGTCACTGGCAGGGGAATTCACCCCTCCACTTT. Amino acids: CASSHWQGNSPLHF.

The chain is built from TRBV21-1 and TRBJ2-2; the D call in the table, TRBD1, was not verified against the DNA. TRBV21-1 is a recognized pseudogene. This CDR3 is 16 amino acids long. CDR3: CASSKGQGTVTGELFF. The CDR3 bases are TGTGCCAGCAGCAAAGGGCAAGGGACAGTCACCGGGGAGCTGTTTTTT.

This rearrangement joins TRBV7-8 to TRBJ2-1, with 9 bases identical to TRBD1. J was trimmed by 8 bases and V by 8 bases; bases with no gene match: 7. CDR3 length equals 13 residues. Germline CDR1 is SGHVS and CDR2 is FQNEAQ. CDR3 bases: TGTGCCAGCTGCCCGGACAGGGGACATGAGCAGTTCTTC. Translated, it gives CASCPDRGHEQFF.

The rearrangement links TRBV4-1 to TRBJ1-2; D unclear. The CDR3 covers 15 residues. V shed 0 bases and J shed 2 bases, with 10 bases lying between them. Germline CDR1 MGHRA, CDR2 YSYEKL. In DNA, the CDR3 is TGCGCCAGCAGCCAAGAGACAACGTTCAACTATGGCTACACCTTC. It is translated as CASSQETTFNYGYTF.

This clone was counted a single time. This sequence joins TRBV2 and TRBJ1-2; 8 positions match TRBD1. V trimming: 7 bases; J trimming: 8 bases; junction bases outside the gene matches: 18. Per germline, CDR1 SNHLY and CDR2 FYNNEI. The CDR3 runs 16 residues. The CDR3 region has the DNA TGTGCCAGCACCACAAAGCCGGACAGGGAGGATAGAGGCTACACCTTC. Protein product: CASTTKPDREDRGYTF.